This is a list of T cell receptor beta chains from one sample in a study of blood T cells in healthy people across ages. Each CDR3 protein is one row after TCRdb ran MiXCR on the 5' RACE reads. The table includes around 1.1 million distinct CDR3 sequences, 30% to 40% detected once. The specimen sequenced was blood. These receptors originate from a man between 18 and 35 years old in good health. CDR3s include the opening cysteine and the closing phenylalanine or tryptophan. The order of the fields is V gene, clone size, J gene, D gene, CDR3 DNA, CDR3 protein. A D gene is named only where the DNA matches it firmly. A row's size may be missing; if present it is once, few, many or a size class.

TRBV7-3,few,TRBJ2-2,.,TGTGCCAGCAGTTTTATCCTAACCGGGGAGCTGTTTTTT,CASSFILTGELFF
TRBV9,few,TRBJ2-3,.,TGTGCCAGCAGCGTCCATCCGGGGCCTACAGATACGCAGTATTTT,CASSVHPGPTDTQYF
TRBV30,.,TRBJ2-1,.,TGTGCCTGGAGTAGAGGGGGATCTCGGGAGCAGTTCTTC,CAWSRGGSREQFF
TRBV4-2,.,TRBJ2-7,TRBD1,TGTGCCAGCAGCCAAGATCGACCGGACAGGGGGGCGTTCGAGCAGTACTTC,CASSQDRPDRGAFEQYF
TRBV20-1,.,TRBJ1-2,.,TGCAGTGCTAGTAAGGTCTTCCCGGTTAGCTACACCTTC,CSASKVFPVSYTF
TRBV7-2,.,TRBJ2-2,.,TGTGCCAGCAGCCCAGATGCGAACACCGGGGAGCTGTTTTTT,CASSPDANTGELFF
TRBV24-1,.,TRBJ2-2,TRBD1,TGTGCCACCAGTGATCCTCGACAGGGGGTGACCGCCGGGGAGCTGTTTTTT,CATSDPRQGVTAGELFF
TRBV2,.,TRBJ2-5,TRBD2,TGTGCCAGCAGAGCGGAACTAGCGGGGAGGACCCAGTACTTC,CASRAELAGRTQYF
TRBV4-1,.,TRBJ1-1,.,TGCGCCAGCAGCCAAGTGGGGGGAGTAGTGGGCACTGAAGCTTTCTTT,CASSQVGGVVGTEAFF
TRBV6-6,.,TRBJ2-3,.,TGTGCCAGCAGTTACTACGGCATTAGCACAGATACGCAGTATTTT,CASSYYGISTDTQYF
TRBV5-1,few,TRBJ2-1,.,TGCGCCAGCAGCTGGAGGGTACAAAATGAGCAGTTCTTC,CASSWRVQNEQFF
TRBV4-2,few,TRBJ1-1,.,TGTGCCAGCAGCCCATGGGGCCTAGACGGACTGAACACTGAAGCTTTCTTT,CASSPWGLDGLNTEAFF
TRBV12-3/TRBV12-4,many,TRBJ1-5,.,TGTGCCAGCAGTGACACGCAGTATCAGCCCCAGCATTTT,CASSDTQYQPQHF
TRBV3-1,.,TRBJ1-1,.,TGTGCCAGCAGCCAGGCATGGGGTTCCACTGAAGCTTTCTTT,CASSQAWGSTEAFF
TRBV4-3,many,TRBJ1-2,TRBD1,TGCGCCAGCAGCCAAGATTCCCAGGGGGCTTTTGGCTACACCTTC,CASSQDSQGAFGYTF
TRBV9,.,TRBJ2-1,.,TGTGCCAGCAGCGCGGACGGGGTTAGCTCCTACAATGAGCAGTTCTTC,CASSADGVSSYNEQFF
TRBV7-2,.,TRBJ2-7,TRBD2,TGTGCCAGCAGCTTAACAGGGACTAGCGGTGTACCTTTTCCCTACGAGCAGTACTTC,CASSLTGTSGVPFPYEQYF
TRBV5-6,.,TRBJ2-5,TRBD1,TGTGCCAGCAGCGACTCGACAGGGACCCAAGAGACCCAGTACTTC,CASSDSTGTQETQYF
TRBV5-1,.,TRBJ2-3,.,TGCGCCAGCAGCTTGGGACCCGTGGGCACAGATACGCAGTATTTT,CASSLGPVGTDTQYF
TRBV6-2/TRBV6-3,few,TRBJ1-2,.,TGTGCCAGCAGTTACTCCTACAGAGGGAATGGCTACACCTTC,CASSYSYRGNGYTF
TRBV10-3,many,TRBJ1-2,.,TGTGCCATCAGTGAGTCTTCTGGCTACACCTTC,CAISESSGYTF
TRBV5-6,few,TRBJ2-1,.,TGTGCCAGCAGCCGACCCCTGGGAGATGAGCAGTTCTTC,CASSRPLGDEQFF
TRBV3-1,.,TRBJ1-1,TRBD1,TGTGCCAGCAGCCAAGGGACAGGGGCGCAGAGTGGTTTCTTT,CASSQGTGAQSGFF
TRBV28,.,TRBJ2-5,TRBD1,TGTGCCAGCAGTCCGCTGACAGGGGTAGAGACCCAGTACTTC,CASSPLTGVETQYF
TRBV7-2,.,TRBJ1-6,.,TGTGCCAGCAGCTTAGGCCTGGATCAAGTCCACTTT,CASSLGLDQVHF
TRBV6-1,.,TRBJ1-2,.,TGTGCCAGCGAGGTTCGGGCAAACTATGGCTACACCTTC,CASEVRANYGYTF
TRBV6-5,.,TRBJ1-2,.,TGTGCCAGCAGCCGCGGCGAGCCGAACTATGGCTACACCTTC,CASSRGEPNYGYTF
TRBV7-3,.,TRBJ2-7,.,TGTGCCAGCAGCTTAAACACGGAGGATGAGCAGTACTTC,CASSLNTEDEQYF
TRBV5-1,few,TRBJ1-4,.,TGCGCCAGCAGCTTACGAGGTCCGGGTGAGGAAAAACTGTTTTTT,CASSLRGPGEEKLFF
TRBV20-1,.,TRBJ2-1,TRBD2,TGCAGTGCTAGAGAGTATGGGGGGGAGTACAATGAGCAGTTCTTC,CSAREYGGEYNEQFF
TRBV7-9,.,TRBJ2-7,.,TGTGCCAGCAGCTCGAAGGACACCTACGAGCAGTACTTC,CASSSKDTYEQYF
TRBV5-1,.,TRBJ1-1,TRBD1,TGCGCCAGCAGCTTGCAGGGGGCGAGGGGCACTGAAGCTTTCTTT,CASSLQGARGTEAFF
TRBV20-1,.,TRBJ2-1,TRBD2,TGCAGTGCAAAACTAGCGGGGGAGTACAATGAGCAGTTCTTC,CSAKLAGEYNEQFF
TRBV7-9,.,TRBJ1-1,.,TGTGCCAGCAGTCCTCCCAGGACCACTGAAGCTTTCTTT,CASSPPRTTEAFF
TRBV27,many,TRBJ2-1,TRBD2,TGTGCCAGCAGTTTAACTAGCGGTACCTACAATGAGCAGTTCTTC,CASSLTSGTYNEQFF
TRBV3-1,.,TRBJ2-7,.,TGTGCCAGCAGCCAAGCCAGGGGAAACTCCTACGAGCAGTACTTC,CASSQARGNSYEQYF
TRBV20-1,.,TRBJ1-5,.,TGCAGTGCTAGCGCTACAGATCAGCCCCAGCATTTT,CSASATDQPQHF
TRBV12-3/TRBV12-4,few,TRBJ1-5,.,TGTGCCAGCAGTTTACGCGGGGGAGGTCAGCCCCAGCATTTT,CASSLRGGGQPQHF
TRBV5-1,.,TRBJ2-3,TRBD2,TGCGCCAGCAGCTTGGAAGGACTAGCGGGGTGGGCGCAGTATTTT,CASSLEGLAGWAQYF
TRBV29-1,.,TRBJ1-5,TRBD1,TGCAGCGTGGGGGCAGGGGGCAGGAATCAGCCCCAGCATTTT,CSVGAGGRNQPQHF
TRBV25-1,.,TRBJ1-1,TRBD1,TGTGCCAGCAGGGACGACAGGGGTCTGAACACTGAAGCTTTCTTT,CASRDDRGLNTEAFF
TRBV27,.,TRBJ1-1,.,TGTGCCAGCAGTAGTTACAGGGATGACACTGAAGCTTTCTTT,CASSSYRDDTEAFF
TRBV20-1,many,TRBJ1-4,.,TGCAGCGCCCGGCAGGGTGGCGAAAAACTGTTTTTT,CSARQGGEKLFF
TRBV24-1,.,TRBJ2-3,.,TGTGCCACCAGTGACCCTCGGACAGCTGTCTTAGATACGCAGTATTTT,CATSDPRTAVLDTQYF
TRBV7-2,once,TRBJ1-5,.,TGTGCCAGCAGCTTGGACCTGGGGCCCCAGCATTTT,CASSLDLGPQHF
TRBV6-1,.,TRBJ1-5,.,TGTGCCAGCAGGGAGGGACGATATCAGCCCCAGCATTTT,CASREGRYQPQHF
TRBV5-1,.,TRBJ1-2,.,TGCGCCAGCAGCGCACAGGGAGTAGGGTATGGCTACACCTTC,CASSAQGVGYGYTF
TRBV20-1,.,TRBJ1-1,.,TGCAGTGCCCTTGGACAGACCTCTGAAGCTTTCTTT,CSALGQTSEAFF
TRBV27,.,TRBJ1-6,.,TGTGCCAGCAGTTTACGGCCAGGTCGTAATTCACCCCTCCACTTT,CASSLRPGRNSPLHF
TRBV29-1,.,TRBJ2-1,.,TGCAGCGTTGGGAGGGGCTGGGGGGCCTACAATGAGCAGTTCTTC,CSVGRGWGAYNEQFF